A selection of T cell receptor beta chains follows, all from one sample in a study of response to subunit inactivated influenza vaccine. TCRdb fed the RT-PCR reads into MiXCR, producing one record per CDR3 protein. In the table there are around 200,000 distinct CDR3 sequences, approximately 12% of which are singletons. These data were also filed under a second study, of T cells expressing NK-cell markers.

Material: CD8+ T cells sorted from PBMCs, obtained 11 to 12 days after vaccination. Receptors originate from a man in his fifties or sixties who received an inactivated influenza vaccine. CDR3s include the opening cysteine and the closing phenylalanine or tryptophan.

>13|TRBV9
CASSDDASTEAFF
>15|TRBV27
CASSFAGLAVNEQYF
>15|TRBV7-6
CASSPLGGIQETQYF
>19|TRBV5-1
CASSEGTGGGTAYDYGYTF
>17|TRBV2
CASSDNLERANTGELFF
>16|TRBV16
CASSHPSGGKTYEQYF
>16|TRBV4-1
CASSRVQGAGTGELFF
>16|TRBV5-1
CASSLGTGGAYNEQFF
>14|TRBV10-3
CAISATEGMNEQYF
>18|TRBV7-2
CASSLGSRGQGSYNEQFF
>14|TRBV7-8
CASSAGLMNTEAFF
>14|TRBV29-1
CSVVSGRDDNEQFF
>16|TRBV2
CASNRIGQPSTDTQYF
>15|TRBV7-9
CASSARHGVEYEQYF
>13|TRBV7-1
CASGPRRVTEAFF
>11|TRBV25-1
CASTGHYEQYF
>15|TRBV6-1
CASSPGGPRTDTQYF
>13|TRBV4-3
CASSQTQGYEQYF
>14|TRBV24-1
CATSDLSQPYEQYF
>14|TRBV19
CASSAQWGIETQYF
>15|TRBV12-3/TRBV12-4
CASSSPWQGTDTQYF
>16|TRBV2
CASSVQGGSGANVLTF
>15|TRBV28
CASSLVATSTDTQYF
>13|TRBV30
CAWAAALRHEQYF
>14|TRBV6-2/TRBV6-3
CASTQLAGADIQYF
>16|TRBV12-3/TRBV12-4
CASSLEAYYYTGELFF
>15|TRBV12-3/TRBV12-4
CASSLGTPGRLEQYF
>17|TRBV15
CATSRQTGAWSYNEQFF
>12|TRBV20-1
CSARDRGRGYTF
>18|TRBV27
CASSFGGFLTEGYNEQFF
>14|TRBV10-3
CAISPGTGSYEQYF
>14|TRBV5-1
CASSLTGTTYEQYF
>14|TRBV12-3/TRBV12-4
CASSGQGATDTQYF
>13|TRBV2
CASMSGGLYEQYF
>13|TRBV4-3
CASSQEGVNEQFF
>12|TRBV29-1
CSVEGKPDTQYF
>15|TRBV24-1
CATSTGTDVTGELFF
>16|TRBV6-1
CASGKPRTSAYNEQFF
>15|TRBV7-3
CASSLGTTRSDEQFF
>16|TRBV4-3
CASSHGLPPRSYEQYF
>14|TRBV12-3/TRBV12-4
CASSSPGSAGELFF
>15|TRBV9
CASSVGGLGWETQYF
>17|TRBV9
CASSVGRLAAAQETQYF
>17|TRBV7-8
CASSFLELTSGIYEQYF